The T cell receptor (beta chain) under discussion was sequenced for a study of T-cell memory formation after mild COVID-19. Study in general: For the most part, TCR clusters were specific to one donor.

Study-wide results and limits: Pre-infection memory harbored some responding clones, suggesting cross-reactive memory joined. Day 15 to 85 contractors were CD4/CD8 balanced; later expanders leaned CD4+.

Constant-segment-primed 5'RACE gave TCR alpha and TCR beta cDNA libraries with sample barcodes and UMIs. TCRdb ran MiXCR on the 5' RACE reads and lists one entry per CDR3 protein. Of 200,000 or so distinct CDR3 sequences in the sample, 16% are singletons; the top ten hold 2% to 2.5%. Trimming removed 3 bases from V and 8 bases from J; junction bases left unmatched: 13. The CDR3 contains 17 residues. Per germline, CDR1 SGHVS and CDR2 FQNEAQ. In regard to this clonotype: Its target is unknown.

The sequence was collected from an adult woman who had mild COVID-19 (a few samples of this study predate the infection). Cell type and time point are not known. V and J are TRBV7-8 and TRBJ1-4, with TRBD1 identical over 9 bases. Input material: PBMCs or a T cell subset sorted from them (not recorded which). CDR3 region: CASSLRPRDRVWEKLFF. The CDR3, as DNA: TGTGCCAGCAGCTTGCGGCCCCGGGACAGGGTCTGGGAAAAACTGTTTTTT.